The clone carrying this T cell receptor (beta chain) was detected many times. Its antigen is as yet unknown. This entry comes from a study of blood T cells in healthy people across ages. Study-wide findings and caveats: In the absence of known donor CMV status, changes in expanded clonotypes were possibly confounded. A greater number of naive CD4+ cells and higher diversity distinguished long-lived donors from aged donors.

No fewer than 7 million PBMCs went into each sample. The authors ran a second PCR of about 6 to 11 cycles using a sample-barcoded 5' primer and a J-beta primer mix. Each CDR3 protein gets one entry after TCRdb re-called the 5' RACE reads with MiXCR. The data hold over 300,000 distinct CDR3 sequences, with over 45% observed a single time. The sequence derives from a man aged 55 to 70 in good health. Sequencing input: blood.

The CDR3 is CSATGGTDTQYF. The CDR3 coding sequence is TGCAGTGCGACAGGGGGCACAGATACGCAGTATTTT. This chain connects TRBV20-1 to TRBJ2-3; the match to TRBD1 covers 8 bases. Germline V lookup: CDR1 DFQATT, CDR2 SNEGSKA (reference sequence). The CDR3 length is 12 residues. The trim removed 6 bases at V and 1 base at J, leaving 0 bases unmatched.